The TCR beta chain described here comes from a study of T cells in Graves' hyperthyroidism and ophthalmopathy. Whole-study findings and limits: Model output signaled ophthalmopathy a median 6.5 months ahead of onset. Among clonotypes expanded in thyroid above 0.001, most were also found in blood.

Concerning this clonotype: Antigen unknown.

Orbital computed tomography, thyroid ultrasound, serum thyroxine and TRAb, and clinical symptoms together informed the diagnoses. Germline values: CDR1 DFQATT, CDR2 SNEGSKA (reference sequence). V was trimmed by 5 bases and J by 0 bases, leaving 14 bases between them. CDR3 length: 14 amino acids. Regions amplified from RNA transcripts were the TCR beta CDR3 regions. HTBI primers drove first-round RT-PCR of the TCR CDR3. TCRdb passed the multiplex PCR reads through MiXCR, listing each CDR3 protein once. The data contain roughly 500,000 distinct CDR3 sequences, approximately 44% of them singletons. Sequenced input: peripheral blood or thyroid tissue (not recorded which). The sequence was collected from an adult woman with Graves' disease, either hyperthyroidism or ophthalmopathy (not recorded which). This chain uses TRBV20-1 with TRBJ2-7, with a tentative D call TRBD1 (6 bases). For the CDR3, the DNA is TGCAGTGCTCCCGACGACAGGTACTCCTACGAGCAGTACTTC. Protein: CSAPDDRYSYEQYF.